This T cell receptor (beta chain) was sequenced in a study of CD8 T cells in Susac syndrome. V lost 7 bases, J lost 4 bases, and 14 bases stayed unmatched. The length of the CDR3 is 16 residues. Per the germline V gene, CDR1 is MNHEY and CDR2 is SVGAGI. Random hexamers were used to reverse transcribe roughly 0.45 to 1 ug of RNA. TCRdb reprocessed the immunoSEQ multiplex PCR reads with MiXCR, giving one entry per CDR3 protein. Among a few hundred thousand distinct CDR3 sequences, approximately 85% were seen once, and the ten largest hold approximately 0.11%. Material: CD8+ T cells from PBMCs. The chain is built from TRBV6-5 and TRBJ2-3; 7 nucleotides agree with TRBD2. This TCR was recovered from a human donor with multiple sclerosis. The CDR3 region has the DNA TGTGCCAGCATCTACTTAGCGGGCCCAGGAGCAGATACGCAGTATTTT. Its protein is CASIYLAGPGADTQYF.